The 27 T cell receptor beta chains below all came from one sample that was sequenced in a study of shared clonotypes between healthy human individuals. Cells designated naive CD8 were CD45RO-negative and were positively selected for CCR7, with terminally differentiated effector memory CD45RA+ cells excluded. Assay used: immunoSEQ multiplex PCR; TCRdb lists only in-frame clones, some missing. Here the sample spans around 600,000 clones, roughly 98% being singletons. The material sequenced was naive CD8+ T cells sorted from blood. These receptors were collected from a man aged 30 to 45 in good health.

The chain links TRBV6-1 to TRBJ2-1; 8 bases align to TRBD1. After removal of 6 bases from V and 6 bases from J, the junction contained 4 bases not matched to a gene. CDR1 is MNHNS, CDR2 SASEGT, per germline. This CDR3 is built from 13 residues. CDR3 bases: TGTGCCAGCAGCTACAGGGGGATCAATGAGCAGTTCTTC. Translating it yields CASSYRGINEQFF.

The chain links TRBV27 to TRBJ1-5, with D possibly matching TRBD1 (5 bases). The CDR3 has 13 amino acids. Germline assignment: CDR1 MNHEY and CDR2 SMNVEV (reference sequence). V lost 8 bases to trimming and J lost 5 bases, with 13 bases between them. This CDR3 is CASGDHPYQPQHF. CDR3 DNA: TGTGCCAGCGGGGACCACCCTTATCAGCCCCAGCATTTT.

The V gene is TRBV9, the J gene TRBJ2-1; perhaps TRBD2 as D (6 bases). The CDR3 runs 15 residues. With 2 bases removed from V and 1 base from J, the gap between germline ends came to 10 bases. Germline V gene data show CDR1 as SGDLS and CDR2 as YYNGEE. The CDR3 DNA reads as TGTGCCAGCAGCGTTTCTGCGGGGTCCTACAATGAGCAGTTCTTC. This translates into CASSVSAGSYNEQFF.

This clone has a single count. This chain's CDR3 is CASSLGRRDRTNYNEQFF. CDR3 nucleotides: TGTGCCAGCAGCTTAGGCCGCCGGGACAGGACAAACTACAATGAGCAGTTCTTC. The genes are TRBV11-2 and TRBJ2-1; 8 positions match TRBD1. There are 18 residues in the CDR3. V was pared by 1 base and J by 3 bases, with 11 bases of the junction left unmatched. Germline CDR1 is SGHAT and CDR2 is FQNNGV.

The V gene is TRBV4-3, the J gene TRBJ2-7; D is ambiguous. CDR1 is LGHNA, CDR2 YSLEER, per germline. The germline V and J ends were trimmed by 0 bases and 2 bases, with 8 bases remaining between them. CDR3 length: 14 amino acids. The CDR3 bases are TGCGCCAGCAGCCAAGATCCAACAGCCTACGAGCAGTACTTC. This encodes CASSQDPTAYEQYF.

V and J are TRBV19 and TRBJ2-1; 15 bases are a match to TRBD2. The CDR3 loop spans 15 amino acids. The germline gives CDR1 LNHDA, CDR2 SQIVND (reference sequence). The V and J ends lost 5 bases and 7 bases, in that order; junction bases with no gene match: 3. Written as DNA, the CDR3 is TGTGCCAGTAGTGCCGGACTAGCGGGAGGGAATGAGCAGTTCTTC. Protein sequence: CASSAGLAGGNEQFF.

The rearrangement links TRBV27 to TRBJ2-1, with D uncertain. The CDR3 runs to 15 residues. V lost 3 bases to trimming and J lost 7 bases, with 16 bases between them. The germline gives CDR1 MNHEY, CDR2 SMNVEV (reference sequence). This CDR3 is CASSLFGGIGNEQFF. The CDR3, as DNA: TGTGCCAGCAGTTTGTTCGGTGGGATAGGTAATGAGCAGTTCTTC.

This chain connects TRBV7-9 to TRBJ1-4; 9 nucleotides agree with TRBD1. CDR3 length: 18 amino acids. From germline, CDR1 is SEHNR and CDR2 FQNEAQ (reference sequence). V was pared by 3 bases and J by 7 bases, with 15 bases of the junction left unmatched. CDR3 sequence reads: CASSFPLPSGQGSEKLFF. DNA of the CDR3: TGTGCCAGCAGCTTTCCCCTCCCTTCGGGACAGGGAAGTGAAAAACTGTTTTTT.

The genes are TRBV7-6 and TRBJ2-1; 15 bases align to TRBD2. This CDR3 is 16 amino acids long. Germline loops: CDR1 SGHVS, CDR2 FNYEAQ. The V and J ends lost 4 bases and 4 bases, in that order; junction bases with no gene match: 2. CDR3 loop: CASSSGLAGGYNEQFF. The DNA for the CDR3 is TGTGCCAGCAGCTCTGGACTAGCGGGGGGGTACAATGAGCAGTTCTTC.

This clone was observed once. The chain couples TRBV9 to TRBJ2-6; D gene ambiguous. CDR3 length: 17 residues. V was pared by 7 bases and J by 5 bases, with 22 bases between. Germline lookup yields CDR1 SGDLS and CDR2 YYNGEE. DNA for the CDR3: TGTGCCAGCCGAATTTCGTTCAAACAAAGTCGGGCCAACGTCCTGACTTTC. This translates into CASRISFKQSRANVLTF. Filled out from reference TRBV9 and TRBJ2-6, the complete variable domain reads DSGVTQTPKHLITATGQRVTLRCSPRSGDLSVYWYQQSLDQGLQFLIQYYNGEERAKGNILERFSAQQFPDLHSELNLSSLELGDSALYFCASRISFKQSRANVLTFGAGSRLTVL.

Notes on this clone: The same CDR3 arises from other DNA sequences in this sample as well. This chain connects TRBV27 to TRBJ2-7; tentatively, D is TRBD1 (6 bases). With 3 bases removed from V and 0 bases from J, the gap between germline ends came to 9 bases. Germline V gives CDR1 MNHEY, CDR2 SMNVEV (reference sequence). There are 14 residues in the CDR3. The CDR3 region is CASSLTGVSYEQYF. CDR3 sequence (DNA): TGTGCCAGCAGTTTGACAGGTGTCTCCTACGAGCAGTACTTC.

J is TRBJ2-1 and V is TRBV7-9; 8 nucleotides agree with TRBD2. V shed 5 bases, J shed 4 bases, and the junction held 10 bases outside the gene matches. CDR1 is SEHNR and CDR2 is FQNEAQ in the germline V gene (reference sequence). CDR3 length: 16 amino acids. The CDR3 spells CASSHSGGRAYNEQFF. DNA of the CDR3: TGTGCCAGCAGCCATTCGGGGGGGCGAGCTTACAATGAGCAGTTCTTC.

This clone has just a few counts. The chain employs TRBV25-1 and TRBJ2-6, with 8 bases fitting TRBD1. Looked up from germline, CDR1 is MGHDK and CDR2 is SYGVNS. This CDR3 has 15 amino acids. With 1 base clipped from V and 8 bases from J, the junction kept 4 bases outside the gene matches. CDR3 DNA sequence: TGTGCCAGCAGTGAATTGGGACAGGACACCAACGTCCTGACTTTC. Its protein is CASSELGQDTNVLTF.

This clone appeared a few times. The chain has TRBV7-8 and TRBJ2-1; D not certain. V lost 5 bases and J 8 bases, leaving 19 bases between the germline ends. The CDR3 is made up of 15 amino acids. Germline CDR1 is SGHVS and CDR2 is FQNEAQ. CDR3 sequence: CASSQHQLVVDEQFF. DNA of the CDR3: TGTGCCAGCAGCCAGCACCAACTGGTCGTCGATGAGCAGTTCTTC.

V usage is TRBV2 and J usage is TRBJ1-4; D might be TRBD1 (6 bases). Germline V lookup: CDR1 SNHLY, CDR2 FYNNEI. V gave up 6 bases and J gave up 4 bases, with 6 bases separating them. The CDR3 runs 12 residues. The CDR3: CASRDSNEKLFF. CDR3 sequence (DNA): TGTGCCAGCAGGGACAGTAATGAAAAACTGTTTTTT.

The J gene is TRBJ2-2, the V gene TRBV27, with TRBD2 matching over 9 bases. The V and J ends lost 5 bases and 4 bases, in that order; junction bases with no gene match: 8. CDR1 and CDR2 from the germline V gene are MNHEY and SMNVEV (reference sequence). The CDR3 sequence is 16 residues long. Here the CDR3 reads CASSPWTSEGTGELFF. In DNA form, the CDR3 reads TGTGCCAGCAGTCCATGGACTAGCGAGGGCACCGGGGAGCTGTTTTTT.

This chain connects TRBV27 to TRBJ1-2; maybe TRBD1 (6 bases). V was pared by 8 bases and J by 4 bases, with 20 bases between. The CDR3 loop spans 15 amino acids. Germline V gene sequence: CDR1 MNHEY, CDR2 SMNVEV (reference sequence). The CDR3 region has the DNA TGTGCCAGCCTTCACCAGACAGGCAACGGCTATGGCTACACCTTC. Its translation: CASLHQTGNGYGYTF.

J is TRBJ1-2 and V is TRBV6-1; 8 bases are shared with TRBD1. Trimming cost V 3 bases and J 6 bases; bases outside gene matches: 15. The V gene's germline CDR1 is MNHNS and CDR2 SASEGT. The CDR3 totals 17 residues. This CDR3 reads CASSDHRTMTGVDGYTF. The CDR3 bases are TGTGCCAGCAGTGACCACCGTACAATGACAGGGGTGGATGGCTACACCTTC.

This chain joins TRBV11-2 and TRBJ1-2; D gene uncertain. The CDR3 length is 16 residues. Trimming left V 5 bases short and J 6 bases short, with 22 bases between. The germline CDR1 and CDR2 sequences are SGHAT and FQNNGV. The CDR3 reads CASSKTNQRPGDGYTF. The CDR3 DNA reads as TGTGCCAGCAGCAAGACTAACCAACGACCTGGGGATGGCTACACCTTC.

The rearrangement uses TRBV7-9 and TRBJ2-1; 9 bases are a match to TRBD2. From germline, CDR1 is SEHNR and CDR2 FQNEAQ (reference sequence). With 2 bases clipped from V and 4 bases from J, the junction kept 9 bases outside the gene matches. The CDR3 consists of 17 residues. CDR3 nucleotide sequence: TGTGCCAGCAGCTTAACGACTAGCGGACTACCATACAATGAGCAGTTCTTC. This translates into CASSLTTSGLPYNEQFF.

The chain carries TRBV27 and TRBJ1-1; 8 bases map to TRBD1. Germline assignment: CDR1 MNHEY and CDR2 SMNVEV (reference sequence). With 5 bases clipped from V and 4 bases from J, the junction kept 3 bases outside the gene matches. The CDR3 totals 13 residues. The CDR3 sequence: CASSLDRVTEAFF. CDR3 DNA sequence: TGTGCCAGCAGTCTGGACAGGGTCACTGAAGCTTTCTTT.

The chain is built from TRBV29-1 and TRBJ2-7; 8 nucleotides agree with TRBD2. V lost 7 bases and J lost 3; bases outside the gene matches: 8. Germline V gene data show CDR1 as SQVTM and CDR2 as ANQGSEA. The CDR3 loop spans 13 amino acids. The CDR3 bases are TGCAGCGCGGGAGGGGGTCCTCGCTACGAGCAGTACTTC. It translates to CSAGGGPRYEQYF.

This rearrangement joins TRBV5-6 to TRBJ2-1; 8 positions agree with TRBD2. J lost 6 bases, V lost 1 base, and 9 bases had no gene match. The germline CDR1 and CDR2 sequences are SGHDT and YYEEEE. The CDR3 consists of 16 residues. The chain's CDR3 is CASSLNGRGSGNEQFF. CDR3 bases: TGTGCCAGCAGCTTGAACGGGAGGGGGTCCGGCAATGAGCAGTTCTTC.

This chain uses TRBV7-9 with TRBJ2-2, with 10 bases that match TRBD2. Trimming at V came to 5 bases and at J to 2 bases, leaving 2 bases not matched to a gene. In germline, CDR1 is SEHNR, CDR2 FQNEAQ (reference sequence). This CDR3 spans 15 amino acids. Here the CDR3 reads CASSTSGDNTGELFF. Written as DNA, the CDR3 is TGTGCCAGCAGCACTAGCGGGGACAACACCGGGGAGCTGTTTTTT. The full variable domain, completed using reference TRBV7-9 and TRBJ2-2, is DTGVSQNPRHKITKRGQNVTFRCDPISEHNRLYWYRQTLGQGPEFLTYFQNEAQLEKSRLLSDRFSAERPKGSFSTLEIQRTEQGDSAMYLCASSTSGDNTGELFFGEGSRLTVL.

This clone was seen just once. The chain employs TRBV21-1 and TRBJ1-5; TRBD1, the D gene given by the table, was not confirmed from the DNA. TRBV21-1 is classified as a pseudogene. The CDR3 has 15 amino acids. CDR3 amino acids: CASSKKKPGGQPQHF. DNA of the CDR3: TGTGCCAGCAGCAAAAAAAAGCCAGGGGGGCAGCCCCAGCATTTT.

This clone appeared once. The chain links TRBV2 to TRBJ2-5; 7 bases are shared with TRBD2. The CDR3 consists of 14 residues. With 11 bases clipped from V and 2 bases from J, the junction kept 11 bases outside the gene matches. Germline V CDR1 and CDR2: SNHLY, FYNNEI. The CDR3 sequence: CAGLGRAGQETQYF. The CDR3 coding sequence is TGTGCCGGGCTAGGGAGGGCGGGACAAGAGACCCAGTACTTC.

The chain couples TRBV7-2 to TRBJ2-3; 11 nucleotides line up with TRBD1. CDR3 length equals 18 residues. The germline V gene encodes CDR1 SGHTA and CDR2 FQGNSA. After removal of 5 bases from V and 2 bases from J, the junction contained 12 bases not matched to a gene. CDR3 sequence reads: CASSPPWGQGGLTDTQYF. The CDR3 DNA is TGTGCCAGCAGCCCCCCTTGGGGACAGGGGGGCCTCACAGATACGCAGTATTTT.